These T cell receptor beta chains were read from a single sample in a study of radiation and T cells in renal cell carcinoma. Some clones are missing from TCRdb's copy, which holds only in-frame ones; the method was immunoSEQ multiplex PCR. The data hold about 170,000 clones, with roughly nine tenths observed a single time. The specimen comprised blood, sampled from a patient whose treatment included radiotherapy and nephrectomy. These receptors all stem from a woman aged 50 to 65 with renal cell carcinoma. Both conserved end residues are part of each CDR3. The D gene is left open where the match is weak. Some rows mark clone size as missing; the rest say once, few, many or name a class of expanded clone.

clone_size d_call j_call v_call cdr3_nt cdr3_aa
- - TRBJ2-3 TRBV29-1 TGCAGCTCAAAAGGGACACCCCAAGTAGATACGCAGTATTTT CSSKGTPQVDTQYF
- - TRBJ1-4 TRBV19 TGTGCCAGTAGTCTGGGACGGATTGAAAAACTGTTTTTT CASSLGRIEKLFF
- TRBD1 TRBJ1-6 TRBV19 TGTGCCAGTAGCCTCAGGGGGCTGGAAAATTCACCCCTCCACTTT CASSLRGLENSPLHF
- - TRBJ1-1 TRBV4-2 TGTGCCAGCACCCGGTGGGAAGCCGCGAACACTGAAGCTTTCTTT CASTRWEAANTEAFF
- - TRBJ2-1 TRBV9 TGTGCCAGCAGCGTAGAGGGGTACAATGAGCAGTTCTTC CASSVEGYNEQFF
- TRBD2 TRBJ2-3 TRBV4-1 TGCGCCAGCAGCCAAGAGACCTCTAGCGGGGGGGTGCTGGTCACAGATACGCAGTATTTT CASSQETSSGGVLVTDTQYF
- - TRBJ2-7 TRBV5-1 TGCGCCAGCAGCCACGAGGGGAACAGGGCCGCCGAGCAGTACTTC CASSHEGNRAAEQYF
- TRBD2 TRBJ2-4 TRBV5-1 TGCGCCAGCAGCTTGGGGGGACTAGCTATAGGAAACATTCAGTACTTC CASSLGGLAIGNIQYF
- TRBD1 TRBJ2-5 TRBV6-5 TGTGCCAGCAGCCCCGACAGGGTGAGGGAGACCCAGTACTTC CASSPDRVRETQYF
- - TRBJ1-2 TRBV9 TGTGCCAGCAGGGCAGGGGCGAACTATGGCTACACCTTC CASRAGANYGYTF
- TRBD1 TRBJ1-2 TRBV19 TGTGCCAGTAGTGCCCAACAGGGGACGGGCGGGGGCTACACCTTC CASSAQQGTGGGYTF
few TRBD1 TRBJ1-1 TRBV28 TGTGCCAGCAGTTTGCCGGGACAGATGAACACTGAAGCTTTCTTT CASSLPGQMNTEAFF
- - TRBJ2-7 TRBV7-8 TGTGCCAGCAGCTTAGCCGCCGGGACATCCTCCTACGAGCAGTACTTC CASSLAAGTSSYEQYF
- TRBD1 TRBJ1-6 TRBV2 TGTGCCAGCACCATAGACAGGGGTTACTCACCCCTCCACTTT CASTIDRGYSPLHF
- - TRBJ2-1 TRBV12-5 TGTGCTAGTGGACCTTACTACAATGAGCAGTTCTTC CASGPYYNEQFF
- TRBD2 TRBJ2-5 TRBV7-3 TGTGCCAGCAGTTTAGCGGGGGACAAAGGGGAGACCCAGTACTTC CASSLAGDKGETQYF
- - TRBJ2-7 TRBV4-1 TGCGCCAGCAGCCAAGGGGTGGAGGGAAGCTTGGACAATAAGGGTAAGCAGTACTTC CASSQGVEGSLDNKGKQYF
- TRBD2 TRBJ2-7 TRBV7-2 TGTGCCAGCAGCTTAGGCTCAGCGGGGGGGCCGGGGGAGCAGTACTTC CASSLGSAGGPGEQYF
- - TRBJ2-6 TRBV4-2 TGTGCCAGCAACCAAGGATTAACAGGAGACTCTGGGGCCAACGTCCTGACTTTC CASNQGLTGDSGANVLTF
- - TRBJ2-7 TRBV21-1 TGTGCCAGCAGCAACCGAGGACCGTCTCGGTACGAGCAGTACTTC CASSNRGPSRYEQYF
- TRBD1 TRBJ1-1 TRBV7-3 TGTGCCAGCAGCTCCCAGGGGGGAAATACTGAAGCTTTCTTT CASSSQGGNTEAFF
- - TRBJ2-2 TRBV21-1 TGTGCCTCTGATGATGACAGGGCTAGCACCGGGGAGCTGTTTTTT CASDDDRASTGELFF